Listed below are T cell receptor beta chains from one sample, sequenced in a study of a mutant IDH1 vaccine in newly diagnosed glioma. TCRdb's table, derived via immunoSEQ multiplex PCR, lists solely in-frame clones and lacks some. This sample has about 68,000 clones, with almost 85% found just once. The antigens of these receptors remain unknown. Sequenced material: PBMCs, taken from a glioma patient whose treatment included an IDH1 peptide vaccine. The source of these receptors is a young man with glioma. The CDR3 runs from the conserved cysteine through the conserved F or W. The D gene is left open where the match is weak.

d_gene: TRBD1
j_gene: TRBJ1-3
v_gene: TRBV10-3
CDR3nt: TGTGCCATCAGCCGCGGACAGGGGGCTGGAAACACCATATATTTT
CDR3aa: CAISRGQGAGNTIYF

d_gene: NA
j_gene: TRBJ2-7
v_gene: TRBV7-9
CDR3nt: TGTGCCAGCACCCCCAATCAGGCGGGTTCCTACGAGCAGTACTTC
CDR3aa: CASTPNQAGSYEQYF

d_gene: TRBD1
j_gene: TRBJ2-7
v_gene: TRBV9
CDR3nt: TGTGCCAGCAGCGTGGCCGGGACAGGGGGCGACGAGCAGTACTTC
CDR3aa: CASSVAGTGGDEQYF

d_gene: NA
j_gene: TRBJ2-7
v_gene: TRBV9
CDR3nt: TGTGCCAGCAGCGGGACAGTGAGTTACGAGCAGTACTTC
CDR3aa: CASSGTVSYEQYF

d_gene: TRBD1
j_gene: TRBJ2-7
v_gene: TRBV28
CDR3nt: TGTGCCAGCAGACGACAGGGGGGGTACGAGCAGTACTTC
CDR3aa: CASRRQGGYEQYF

d_gene: TRBD1
j_gene: TRBJ1-5
v_gene: TRBV19
CDR3nt: TGTGCCAGTAGTATAGAGCAGGGGGCAGCGGGCAATCAGCCCCAGCATTTT
CDR3aa: CASSIEQGAAGNQPQHF

d_gene: NA
j_gene: TRBJ2-7
v_gene: TRBV19
CDR3nt: TGTGCCAGTAGTATAGGGACATTCTACGAGCAGTACTTC
CDR3aa: CASSIGTFYEQYF

d_gene: TRBD1
j_gene: TRBJ1-1
v_gene: TRBV29-1
CDR3nt: TGCAGCGTTGAAAAGGGGGCGCGCGGCACTGAAGCTTTCTTT
CDR3aa: CSVEKGARGTEAFF

d_gene: NA
j_gene: TRBJ2-7
v_gene: TRBV30
CDR3nt: TGTGCCTGGAGGAGTATCTACGAGCAGTACTTC
CDR3aa: CAWRSIYEQYF

d_gene: NA
j_gene: TRBJ2-7
v_gene: TRBV28
CDR3nt: TGTGCCAGCAAGGGTTTCTACGAGCAGTACTTC
CDR3aa: CASKGFYEQYF

d_gene: NA
j_gene: TRBJ1-2
v_gene: TRBV6-4
CDR3nt: TGTGCCAGCAGTGAACGAGTAACGACCTTC
CDR3aa: CASSERVTTF

d_gene: NA
j_gene: TRBJ1-5
v_gene: TRBV7-9
CDR3nt: TGTGCCAGCAGCTTAACCGGGCACCCCAATCAGCCCCAGCATTTT
CDR3aa: CASSLTGHPNQPQHF

d_gene: NA
j_gene: TRBJ1-2
v_gene: TRBV7-2
CDR3nt: TGTGCCAGCAGCACTCAAGGTACAGCGCTGAACTATGGCTACACCTTC
CDR3aa: CASSTQGTALNYGYTF

d_gene: TRBD2
j_gene: TRBJ2-1
v_gene: TRBV5-1
CDR3nt: TGCGCCAGCAGCCCTACTAGCGGGGCCCCAGGAGAGCAGTTCTTC
CDR3aa: CASSPTSGAPGEQFF

d_gene: NA
j_gene: TRBJ1-2
v_gene: TRBV19
CDR3nt: TGTGCCAGTAGTCCCTCCAGGGCGGCAGACTTCTATGGCTACACCTTC
CDR3aa: CASSPSRAADFYGYTF

d_gene: NA
j_gene: TRBJ1-2
v_gene: TRBV28
CDR3nt: TGTGCCAGCAGTTGGGCGCAGGGTGGAGCTAACTATGGCTACACCTTC
CDR3aa: CASSWAQGGANYGYTF

d_gene: NA
j_gene: TRBJ1-4
v_gene: TRBV25-1
CDR3nt: TGTGCCAGCAGTGGGGGGGTGACAGAGGTGAAACTGTTTTTT
CDR3aa: CASSGGVTEVKLFF